This T cell receptor beta chain came from a study of siplizumab effects on memory and regulatory T cells. Some clones are missing from TCRdb's copy, which holds only in-frame ones; the method was immunoSEQ multiplex PCR. The table records about 50,000 clones, roughly nine tenths of them present only once. This clone was counted once. The antigen remains undetermined. The CDR3 loop spans 15 amino acids. Germline assignment: CDR1 WSHSY and CDR2 SAAADI. V trimming: 3 bases; J trimming: 2 bases; junction bases outside the gene matches: 5. General study findings and limits: Proliferating Tregs from siplizumab cultures lacked functional confirmation of suppression. Naive T cells were seemingly more diverse than memory cells, and major contributions to the alloresponse seemed to be made by them. Treg origin accounted for an average of about 74% of mappable alloreactive CD4+ clones with siplizumab and about 27% in controls.

This sequence was found in a human donor in good health. Material: naive CD8+ T cells sorted from blood. The chain employs TRBV10-2 and TRBJ2-7, with 9 positions matching TRBD1. This CDR3 reads CASSETRDRAYEQYF. CDR3 bases: TGCGCCAGCAGTGAAACCCGGGACAGGGCCTACGAGCAGTACTTC.